The 9 T cell receptor beta chains listed next were all sequenced from one sample in a study of shared T cell receptors in the human thymus. Libraries were prepared by immunoSEQ multiplex PCR; TCRdb keeps only in-frame clonotypes and omits some of them. The sample yields hundreds of thousands of clones, 88% seen once. These data were also reused for a study on human thymus T cells.

The specimen sequenced was thymocytes. All receptors come from a boy under three years old with a congenital heart defect.

The J gene is TRBJ2-1, the V gene TRBV2; D is possibly TRBD2 (5 bases). The V and J ends lost 4 bases and 8 bases respectively, with 18 bases between them. CDR3 length: 15 residues. Per germline, CDR1 SNHLY and CDR2 FYNNEI. In DNA form, the CDR3 reads TGTGCCAGCAGTGTGAAGGTCCTCCGAGGGTATGAGCAGTTCTTC. The encoded protein is CASSVKVLRGYEQFF.

V is TRBV5-1 and J is TRBJ2-3; 14 positions match TRBD2. Looked up from germline, CDR1 is SGHRS and CDR2 is YFSETQ. The CDR3 covers 19 residues. The V and J ends lost 0 bases and 7 bases, in that order; junction bases with no gene match: 13. As DNA, the CDR3 is TGCGCCAGCAGCTTGGAAGGGGTGACTAGCGGGAGGGCCCGGAATACGCAGTATTTT. Translating gives CASSLEGVTSGRARNTQYF.

This clone showed up just once. Additional DNA sequences in this sample encode the identical CDR3. The chain recombines TRBV19 with TRBJ2-7; 8 bases are a match to TRBD1. J was trimmed by 2 bases and V by 1 base; bases with no gene match: 4. Germline V gene sequence: CDR1 LNHDA, CDR2 SQIVND (reference sequence). This CDR3 has 15 amino acids. The CDR3 DNA sequence: TGTGCCAGTAGTATAGGGCAGGGGGCCACCTACGAGCAGTACTTC. It codes for CASSIGQGATYEQYF.

The chain has TRBV9 and TRBJ2-6; the D gene is possibly TRBD1 (6 bases). The CDR3 sequence is 19 residues long. Germline CDR1 reads SGDLS; CDR2 reads YYNGEE. V was pared by 5 bases and J by 0 bases, with 21 bases between. Here the CDR3 reads CASSENRVTLISGANVLTF. The CDR3 DNA follows: TGTGCCAGCAGTGAAAACAGGGTGACTCTTATCTCTGGGGCCAACGTCCTGACTTTC.

The chain recombines TRBV25-1 with TRBJ2-5, with D perhaps TRBD1 (6 bases). V was shortened by 0 bases and J by 5 bases, with 13 bases between the two germline ends. In germline, CDR1 is MGHDK, CDR2 SYGVNS. There are 15 residues in the CDR3. The CDR3 loop reads CASSEYSQGGETQYF. The CDR3, as DNA: TGTGCCAGCAGTGAATATTCACAGGGCGGGGAGACCCAGTACTTC.

The chain is built from TRBV6-5 and TRBJ2-2; 7 positions agree with TRBD2. Germline V gives CDR1 MNHEY, CDR2 SVGAGI. The V and J ends lost 7 bases and 6 bases, in that order; junction bases with no gene match: 5. There are 13 residues in the CDR3. The CDR3, as DNA: TGTGCCAGCAAAGGACTAGTGTCCGGGGAGCTGTTTTTT. Residues: CASKGLVSGELFF.

The chain uses TRBV7-2 and TRBJ2-3; 8 nucleotides agree with TRBD2. The V gene end was trimmed by 1 base and the J gene end by 4 bases; junction bases not matched to a gene: 7. The CDR3 is made up of 16 amino acids. Germline CDR1 and CDR2: SGHTA and FQGNSA. The CDR3 DNA reads as TGTGCCAGCAGCTTAGTATTAGCGGGGATTTCAGATACGCAGTATTTT. It encodes CASSLVLAGISDTQYF.

The CDR3, as DNA: TGTGCCAGCAGTTTAGGGGCAGGGAGGAACTATGGCTACACCTTC. Amino acids: CASSLGAGRNYGYTF. The chain joins TRBV28 to TRBJ1-2; perhaps TRBD1 as D (5 bases). Trimming shortened V by 2 bases and J by 2 bases, and 12 bases separated the two germline ends. Germline V gives CDR1 MDHEN, CDR2 SYDVKM. The CDR3 totals 15 residues.

CDR3 in DNA: TGCGCCAGCAGTCAATGCCTTACCGACGGAGCCGAAGAGACCCAGTACTTC. Translation gives CASSQCLTDGAEETQYF. V is TRBV23-1 and J is TRBJ2-5; no reliable D call. TRBV23-1 is sorted into the ORF group, with uncertain function. This CDR3 has 17 residues. V lost 1 base and J 3 bases, leaving 18 bases between the germline ends.